These T cell receptor beta chains were read from a single sample in a study of blood T cell repertoires in COVID-19. TCRdb's copy holds only in-frame clones and misses some; the assay was immunoSEQ multiplex PCR. This table has fewer than 40,000 clones, roughly 84% appearing once. What was sequenced was peripheral blood. Source of these receptors: a man between 70 and 80 years old with active COVID-19. The CDR3 runs from the conserved cysteine through the conserved F or W. Fields, in order: CDR3 DNA, CDR3 protein, D gene, J gene, clone size, V gene. D genes are given only for firm matches. Not every row has a clone size; where given, it reads once, few, many or a size class.

CDR3 DNA: TGCGCCAGCAGCTTGGTGCCAGGGGTCACCTACGAGCAGTACTTC
CDR3 protein: CASSLVPGVTYEQYF
D gene: NA
J gene: TRBJ2-7
clone size: NA
V gene: TRBV5-1

CDR3 DNA: TGTGCCAGCAGCCAAGATCGGGGATACACTACCACAATTGGTGAAAAACTGTTTTTT
CDR3 protein: CASSQDRGYTTTIGEKLFF
D gene: NA
J gene: TRBJ1-4
clone size: few
V gene: TRBV3-1/TRBV3-2

CDR3 DNA: TGTGCCACCAGCAGAGATTTTGGCGGCTACCCCTACGAGCAGTACTTC
CDR3 protein: CATSRDFGGYPYEQYF
D gene: NA
J gene: TRBJ2-7
clone size: NA
V gene: TRBV15

CDR3 DNA: TGTGCCACCAGACCGGACAGGGGGCAATACGAGCAGTACTTC
CDR3 protein: CATRPDRGQYEQYF
D gene: TRBD1
J gene: TRBJ2-7
clone size: NA
V gene: TRBV15

CDR3 DNA: TGTGCCAGCAGCCGCTTTGGACAGGGAACCCCCCGGACTAATGAAAAACTGTTTTTT
CDR3 protein: CASSRFGQGTPRTNEKLFF
D gene: TRBD1
J gene: TRBJ1-4
clone size: NA
V gene: TRBV7-9

CDR3 DNA: TGTGCCAGCAGCGCCCGCCGACAGGTTAGCGGGGAGCTGTTTTTT
CDR3 protein: CASSARRQVSGELFF
D gene: NA
J gene: TRBJ2-2
clone size: NA
V gene: TRBV6-2/TRBV6-3

CDR3 DNA: TGTGCCAGCAGTCCCCTTGGGGCAGGGGGTCGCACTGAAGCTTTCTTT
CDR3 protein: CASSPLGAGGRTEAFF
D gene: TRBD1
J gene: TRBJ1-1
clone size: NA
V gene: TRBV6-6

CDR3 DNA: TGTGCCACCTCGTCCGGGGGGGGGACCGGGGAGCTGTTTTTT
CDR3 protein: CATSSGGGTGELFF
D gene: TRBD2
J gene: TRBJ2-2
clone size: NA
V gene: TRBV10-3

CDR3 DNA: TGCGCCAGCAGCCTGACTTTAGCGGGTAGGGCAGATACGCAGTATTTT
CDR3 protein: CASSLTLAGRADTQYF
D gene: TRBD2
J gene: TRBJ2-3
clone size: NA
V gene: TRBV4-1

CDR3 DNA: TGCGCCAGCAGCTTGGCTCTAGCGGGAGGCCTCTACGAGCAGTACTTC
CDR3 protein: CASSLALAGGLYEQYF
D gene: TRBD2
J gene: TRBJ2-7
clone size: NA
V gene: TRBV5-1

CDR3 DNA: TGCGCCAGCAGCCAAGACCCCGGGATTAATGAAAAACTGTTTTTT
CDR3 protein: CASSQDPGINEKLFF
D gene: NA
J gene: TRBJ1-4
clone size: few
V gene: TRBV4-3

CDR3 DNA: TGTGCCAGCAGCGCGGGACTAGCGGGGGGCTCCACCGGGGAGCTGTTTTTT
CDR3 protein: CASSAGLAGGSTGELFF
D gene: TRBD2
J gene: TRBJ2-2
clone size: NA
V gene: TRBV9

CDR3 DNA: TGCGCCAGCAGCTTGGACCAGGCGGGTGCCTACGAGCAGTACTTC
CDR3 protein: CASSLDQAGAYEQYF
D gene: NA
J gene: TRBJ2-7
clone size: NA
V gene: TRBV5-1

CDR3 DNA: TGTGCCAGCAGCCCCGGGACTAGCGGGAGTTGGGAGACCCAGTACTTC
CDR3 protein: CASSPGTSGSWETQYF
D gene: TRBD2
J gene: TRBJ2-5
clone size: NA
V gene: TRBV7-3

CDR3 DNA: TGTGCCAGCAGCTTAGCGGGAGGGAGTAACTATGGCTACACCTTC
CDR3 protein: CASSLAGGSNYGYTF
D gene: NA
J gene: TRBJ1-2
clone size: NA
V gene: TRBV7-9

CDR3 DNA: TGCAGAACAGACGGATACGAGCAGTACTTC
CDR3 protein: CRTDGYEQYF
D gene: NA
J gene: TRBJ2-7
clone size: NA
V gene: TRBV20-1

CDR3 DNA: TGTGCCAGCAGTGAAGAACATCACGCGAACACCGGGGAGCTGTTTTTT
CDR3 protein: CASSEEHHANTGELFF
D gene: NA
J gene: TRBJ2-2
clone size: NA
V gene: TRBV2

CDR3 DNA: TGTGCCAGCAGCCGGGGATCCACACCATATGGCTACACCTTC
CDR3 protein: CASSRGSTPYGYTF
D gene: NA
J gene: TRBJ1-2
clone size: NA
V gene: TRBV6-5

CDR3 DNA: TGCGCCAGCAGCCTAGCCAGGGGGCGCGGCTACGAGCAGTACTTC
CDR3 protein: CASSLARGRGYEQYF
D gene: TRBD1
J gene: TRBJ2-7
clone size: NA
V gene: TRBV4-1

CDR3 DNA: TGTGCCAGCAGCAACAGCCTTTACGAGCAGTACTTC
CDR3 protein: CASSNSLYEQYF
D gene: NA
J gene: TRBJ2-7
clone size: NA
V gene: TRBV3-1/TRBV3-2

CDR3 DNA: TGTGCCATCAGAAGGACAGCCAGCTCCTACAATGAGCAGTTCTTC
CDR3 protein: CAIRRTASSYNEQFF
D gene: NA
J gene: TRBJ2-1
clone size: NA
V gene: TRBV10-3

CDR3 DNA: TGTGCCAGCAGACGCGCCCCAGGGGTGGGGACTGAAGCTTTCTTT
CDR3 protein: CASRRAPGVGTEAFF
D gene: NA
J gene: TRBJ1-1
clone size: NA
V gene: TRBV6-5

CDR3 DNA: TGTGCTAGTGGTTTGGCTGGGACTAGCGGGGGGGCAGATACGCAGTATTTT
CDR3 protein: CASGLAGTSGGADTQYF
D gene: TRBD2
J gene: TRBJ2-3
clone size: NA
V gene: TRBV12-5

CDR3 DNA: TGTGCCAGTAGTCTTGGTCCGGGACACCAATTAAGGGCCACCTTC
CDR3 protein: CASSLGPGHQLRATF
D gene: NA
J gene: TRBJ1-2
clone size: NA
V gene: TRBV19

CDR3 DNA: TGTGCCATCAGTGAGTCGGGGCTAGCGGGGGCCCGTCCCTACGAGCAGTACTTC
CDR3 protein: CAISESGLAGARPYEQYF
D gene: TRBD2
J gene: TRBJ2-7
clone size: few
V gene: TRBV10-3